The rows below give T cell receptor beta chains drawn from one sample of a study of blood T cells in healthy people across ages. TCRdb re-called the 5' RACE reads with MiXCR, one entry per CDR3 protein. The repertoire holds about 1.6 million distinct CDR3 sequences, with about 35% as singletons. Sequencing input: blood. These receptors all come from a woman in her thirties in good health. The CDR3 runs from the conserved cysteine through the conserved F or W. Fields, in order: clone size, V gene, J gene, D gene, CDR3 DNA, CDR3 protein. D genes are given only for firm matches. Clone size appears in some rows only: once, few, many, or a class for an expanded clone.

many	TRBV5-5	TRBJ2-5	TRBD2	TGTGCCAGCAGCCCTAAGGGTTCGGCTAGCGGGAGGGCAGGGGAGACCCAGTACTTC	CASSPKGSASGRAGETQYF
few	TRBV6-2/TRBV6-3	TRBJ2-6	NA	TGTGCCAGCAGTTACTTACCGAAGGGGGGAGGTGGGGCCAACGTCCTGACTTTC	CASSYLPKGGGGANVLTF
NA	TRBV15	TRBJ1-1	NA	TGTGCCACCAGCAGAGGATTATCGGGGGGCACTGAAGCTTTCTTT	CATSRGLSGGTEAFF
few	TRBV6-5	TRBJ2-1	TRBD2	TGTGCCAGCGCAACGGGGGGCTCCTACAATGAGCAGTTCTTC	CASATGGSYNEQFF
NA	TRBV18	TRBJ2-7	TRBD1	TGTGCCAGCTCACCATCCCCGGGACAGGGGTCTCGGGAGCAGTACTTC	CASSPSPGQGSREQYF
few	TRBV2	TRBJ2-5	TRBD2	TGTGCCAGCATGAGGGTTCTAGCGGGAGAGACCCAGTACTTC	CASMRVLAGETQYF
few	TRBV7-9	TRBJ1-1	TRBD1	TGTGCCAGCAGCTTTGGACAGGGCGGGGACACTGAAGCTTTCTTT	CASSFGQGGDTEAFF
NA	TRBV29-1	TRBJ2-7	TRBD2	TGCAGCGTCACTAGCGGGAGTACGTACGAGCAGTACTTC	CSVTSGSTYEQYF
NA	TRBV30	TRBJ2-5	NA	TGTGCCTGGAAGTACGCCCCCACGACGGGGACCCAGTACTTC	CAWKYAPTTGTQYF
few	TRBV6-6	TRBJ1-2	TRBD1	TGTGCCAGCAGTTACCCCACGGGACAGGAGAACTATGGCTACACCTTC	CASSYPTGQENYGYTF
many	TRBV4-1	TRBJ2-1	TRBD1	TGCGCCAGCAGCCACCGACACGAGCTGACAGGGCGCGACAATGAGCAGTTCTTC	CASSHRHELTGRDNEQFF
many	TRBV6-2/TRBV6-3	TRBJ2-5	TRBD2	TGTGCCAGCAGTCCCCTCCTGGCGGGAGAGTTGGAGACCCAGTACTTC	CASSPLLAGELETQYF
few	TRBV6-1	TRBJ1-2	NA	TGTGCCAGCAGTGAACTGCCGCCAGCCTTTAACTATGGCTACACCTTC	CASSELPPAFNYGYTF
few	TRBV21-1	TRBJ2-5	NA	TGTGCCAGCAGCGCCCCAACCCCAGGCCGAGGACAGGTGAAAGAGACCCAGTACTTC	CASSAPTPGRGQVKETQYF
NA	TRBV27	TRBJ2-7	NA	TGTGCCAGCAGTTTTGCGACTCCCTTTTACGAGCAGTACTTC	CASSFATPFYEQYF
NA	TRBV13	TRBJ2-1	TRBD1	TGTGCCAGCAGCGCCGGACAGGGTGGGAATGAGCAGTTCTTC	CASSAGQGGNEQFF
NA	TRBV28	TRBJ2-2	NA	TGTGCCGGCAGGCAGGGTTTTACCGGGGAGCTGTTTTTT	CAGRQGFTGELFF
few	TRBV15	TRBJ2-1	NA	TGTGCCACCAGCAGAGAGCGGGTGAGCTCCTACAATGAGCAGTTCTTC	CATSRERVSSYNEQFF
NA	TRBV20-1	TRBJ1-2	NA	TGCAGTGCCCTGAGTGGGTTCTCAAAGGATGGCTACACCTTC	CSALSGFSKDGYTF
few	TRBV2	TRBJ1-2	TRBD1	TGTGCCAGCAGGACAGGGGGCGCGGGCTATGGCTACACCTTC	CASRTGGAGYGYTF
few	TRBV27	TRBJ2-4	NA	TGTGCCAGCAGTTTAACAGTTGGAGTCGGGCCCGGGGGAGCCATTCAGTACTTC	CASSLTVGVGPGGAIQYF
few	TRBV30	TRBJ1-4	NA	TGTGCCTGGAGTGGCAGGGGCCCAGGGCTTAATGAAAAACTGTTTTTT	CAWSGRGPGLNEKLFF
NA	TRBV13	TRBJ2-5	NA	TGTGCCAGCAAGGATAGAGGGGAAGAGACCCAGTACTTC	CASKDRGEETQYF
few	TRBV27	TRBJ1-2	NA	TGTGCCAGCAGTTTACGCGGGGAGGCTGGCTACACCTTC	CASSLRGEAGYTF
NA	TRBV9	TRBJ2-1	TRBD2	TGTGCCAGCAGCCCCTTGGAAGGGCGGGGGTACAATGAGCAGTTCTTC	CASSPLEGRGYNEQFF
NA	TRBV4-1	TRBJ2-7	TRBD1	TGCGCCAGCAGCCACGCCACGACAGGGCTGATGTACGAGCAGTACTTC	CASSHATTGLMYEQYF
NA	TRBV20-1	TRBJ2-1	TRBD1	TGCAATGCGCCGCCCCGGGACAGGGAATATAATGAGCAGTTCTTC	CNAPPRDREYNEQFF
few	TRBV7-3	TRBJ2-1	NA	TGTGCCAGCAGTGCAGGGTCTTCCCACAATGAGCAGTTCTTC	CASSAGSSHNEQFF
NA	TRBV3-1	TRBJ2-5	NA	TGTGCCAGCAGCCCTAACACGTTGACTCAGTACTTC	CASSPNTLTQYF
NA	TRBV6-2/TRBV6-3	TRBJ2-1	TRBD2	TGTGCCAGCAGAGCTAGCGGGGGGAGCTCCTACAATGAGCAGTTCTTC	CASRASGGSSYNEQFF
NA	TRBV6-5	TRBJ1-1	TRBD1	TGTGCCAGCAGAAAGGACAGGCGAACTGAAGCTTTCTTT	CASRKDRRTEAFF
many	TRBV6-6	TRBJ1-2	TRBD1	TGTGCCAGCAGCCCAGGGACAGGGTATTATGGCTACACCTTC	CASSPGTGYYGYTF
few	TRBV5-1	TRBJ2-7	TRBD2	TGCGCCAGCAGCTTGGGGACTAGCGGGACCACCTACGAGCAGTACTTC	CASSLGTSGTTYEQYF
many	TRBV29-1	TRBJ2-3	NA	TGCAGCGGGGGACCGTCAGGGTCAGATACGCAGTATTTT	CSGGPSGSDTQYF
NA	TRBV7-3	TRBJ2-5	NA	TGTGCCAGCAGCTTAACGAAGGAAGAGACCCAGTACTTC	CASSLTKEETQYF
NA	TRBV6-5	TRBJ1-5	NA	TGTGCCAGCAGTTACTCCGAGAATTGGCCCCAGCATTTT	CASSYSENWPQHF
NA	TRBV12-2	TRBJ2-1	NA	TGTGCAAGTCGCTTAGAAAGCGGGAGGATACGGGAGCAGTTCTTC	CASRLESGRIREQFF
NA	TRBV6-1	TRBJ2-1	NA	TGTGCCACTCTCGAGCAGGGGTATGAGGAGCAGTTCTTC	CATLEQGYEEQFF
few	TRBV7-2	TRBJ1-1	TRBD1	TGTGCCAGCAGCTCCGGACAGGGGGCTAGCACTGAAGCTTTCTTT	CASSSGQGASTEAFF
few	TRBV28	TRBJ2-7	NA	TGTGCCAGCACCTCATTGAACTCCTACGAGCAGTACTTC	CASTSLNSYEQYF
few	TRBV7-9	TRBJ2-1	NA	TGTGCCAGCAGCTCGACACCTTTCTACAATGAGCAGTTCTTC	CASSSTPFYNEQFF
NA	TRBV9	TRBJ2-7	NA	TGTGCCAGCAGCGCCCACGGGAGCCCTTCGTTCTACGAGCAGTACTTC	CASSAHGSPSFYEQYF
NA	TRBV13	TRBJ2-2	TRBD2	TGTGCCAGCAGCACCACTAGCGGGAAGACGGCAGGGGGGGAGCTGTTTTTT	CASSTTSGKTAGGELFF
many	TRBV13	TRBJ2-1	TRBD1	TGTGCCAGCAGCTCGACAGGGGGTAGGAATGAGCAGTTCTTC	CASSSTGGRNEQFF
NA	TRBV20-1	TRBJ1-2	NA	TGCAGTGCTATCCTTGGGGCAGGGGGCTACACCTTC	CSAILGAGGYTF
few	TRBV29-1	TRBJ2-7	TRBD1	TGCAGCGTTGGTGGACAGGGGAAATACGAGCAGTACTTC	CSVGGQGKYEQYF
NA	TRBV30	TRBJ1-2	TRBD1	TGTGCCTGGAGTGAGGGTGGGACAGGGTTCGGCTACACCTTC	CAWSEGGTGFGYTF
NA	TRBV2	TRBJ2-7	NA	TGTGCCAGCAGTGTGGGCAGGGGCTTCGACGAGCAGTACTTC	CASSVGRGFDEQYF
once	TRBV21-1	TRBJ2-2	NA	TGTGCCAGCAGCAAAGGGGGGACAGGGGGCACCGGGGAGCTGTTTTTT	CASSKGGTGGTGELFF
NA	TRBV20-1	TRBJ2-1	NA	TGCAGTGCTAAACCTCCAATATTACTTGAGCAGTTCTTC	CSAKPPILLEQFF
NA	TRBV11-2	TRBJ2-3	NA	TGTGCCAGCAGCTTTGAGGCGCAGTATTTT	CASSFEAQYF
few	TRBV5-1	TRBJ2-3	NA	TGCGCCAGCAGCTTGGCCCTCGGAACTAGCACAGATACGCAGTATTTT	CASSLALGTSTDTQYF
NA	TRBV4-2	TRBJ2-3	NA	TGTGCCAGCAGCCAAGGAGGGGTTAGCACAGATACGCAGTATTTT	CASSQGGVSTDTQYF
few	TRBV6-2/TRBV6-3	TRBJ1-1	TRBD1	TGTGCCAGCACACGGGACAGGGGTTACTCGACTGAAGCTTTCTTT	CASTRDRGYSTEAFF
NA	TRBV25-1	TRBJ1-2	NA	TGTGCCAGCAGTCATCCTTTATCGCGTTCTGACTACACCTTC	CASSHPLSRSDYTF
NA	TRBV9	TRBJ2-1	NA	TGTGCCAGCAGCGTCAACGGGGAGTACAATGAGCAGTTCTTC	CASSVNGEYNEQFF
few	TRBV4-1	TRBJ2-3	TRBD2	TGCGCCAGCAGCCACCCCAGCGGGGGGGCAGGAGATACGCAGTATTTT	CASSHPSGGAGDTQYF
NA	TRBV20-1	TRBJ2-3	TRBD2	TGCAATGCTCCCCCCACTAGCGGGGGTGCGGGTACGCAGTATTTT	CNAPPTSGGAGTQYF